This entry concerns a single TCR beta chain. In this sample, this clonotype turned up many times. It lacks a known antigen. It has no much larger one-base neighbor in the sample; base qualities were not kept. The data belong to a study of T cells in Graves' hyperthyroidism and ophthalmopathy (dated by TCRdb to the late 2010s). Regarding the research as a whole: Peripheral blood was sampled at the time of initial diagnosis, prior to any treatment. To identify TCR V-J signatures that set the groups apart, the researchers used a discovery cohort of 100 patients, made up of approximately 43 with Graves' ophthalmopathy and 57 with stable Graves' hyperthyroidism. Prospective prediction of ophthalmopathy was tested in an independent validation cohort of fewer than 20 hyperthyroidism patients and some 17 patients who later progressed to ophthalmopathy. The 75 to 100 discovery patients were randomly split 7:3 into training and test sets. In about 6 Graves' hyperthyroidism patients, the study also compared T-cell repertoires from thyroid tissue with T-cell repertoires from blood. Following sampling, methimazole starting at 30 mg daily was given to hyperthyroidism patients, and high-dose intravenous methylprednisolone was given to ophthalmopathy patients. The paper reports TCR Vbeta CDR3 sequencing of approximately 140 peripheral blood samples: under 45 ophthalmopathy, over 70 hyperthyroidism and roughly 17 progressor patients.

Findings and caveats that apply to the study as a whole: Blood samples also contained most of the expanded thyroid clonotypes (frequency above 0.001), which suggests that blood repertoires may reflect thyroid immune responses. Sample size was not statistically predetermined, and blinding of investigators to group allocation was not performed. In validation, progression to ophthalmopathy was predicted by the model with 70.59% sensitivity and 72% to 85% specificity, a median of roughly 6 months before onset. A 13 V-J signature model separated ophthalmopathy from stable hyperthyroidism, with around 90% sensitivity and 81.08% specificity in cross-validation and 80%/75% in testing.

Graves' hyperthyroidism was defined as stable when no progression to ophthalmopathy occurred over 18 months of follow-up. Hyperthyroidism patients were newly diagnosed, with disease duration under 2 months, and aged 18 to 65 years. Any patient with an uncontrolled infection, another autoimmune disease, pregnancy or lactation was excluded. Diagnoses were based on clinical symptoms, serum thyroxine and TRAb, thyroid ultrasound and orbital computed tomography. PBMCs were separated from approximately 9.9 ml of fresh peripheral blood using Ficoll-Paque density gradient centrifugation. Total RNA was extracted using Trizol reagent, and RNA quality was assessed on an Agilent 2100 Bioanalyzer. Amplification of TCR beta CDR3 regions was carried out from RNA transcripts. The first round of RT-PCR for the TCR CDR3 was performed with the HTBI primer set and the Qiagen OneStep RT-PCR kit. Libraries were constructed in a second round of multiplex PCR, after which size selection and purification were performed. Paired-end sequencing of the libraries was performed with 100 bp reads on an Illumina HiSeq2000. As for the authors' bioinformatics: SOAPnuke was used to process the raw data, removing reads that contained adapters or uncalled bases, had a mean Phred below 15, or lacked an exact match to the constant primer or identifier. COPE v1.2.5 was used to merge the high-quality paired reads, and each unique nucleotide sequence was defined as a clonotype. MiTCR v1.1 was used to align the clonotypes against IMGT TRBV, TRBD and TRBJ reference segments. The analysis included only V-J combinations with a frequency above 0.0001, which together covered over 98% of the repertoires. A TCS score was defined as the ratio of F50 (clonal expansion) to E x V (chaos), with BLOSUM62-based TCRdist applied between CDR3 peptides within each V-J. Welch's t-statistics and random forest reduced around 510 V-J features to roughly 13, which were used in a naive Bayes classifier (R e1071). TCRdb's own reprocessing of the public reads used fastp at Q25 and MiXCR and kept productive beta chains. Identical CDR3 proteins give one entry, which carries the most common genes and DNA. TCRdb, not the authors, supplied the V and J calls. This sample lists about 560,000 distinct CDR3 sequences; approximately 14% were detected once. The ten largest clones capture over 11% of the sample.

The clonotype was recovered from a woman aged 40 to 49 with Graves' hyperthyroidism. The sample was blood.

The CDR3 is CSARLGTKSYEQYF. The DNA sequence follows: TGCAGTGCTAGACTCGGGACAAAGTCCTACGAGCAGTACTTC. The chain employs TRBV20-1 and TRBJ2-7, and TRBD1 may be the D gene, going by 6 matching bases. The CDR3 numbers 14 residues from cysteine through phenylalanine. Just CDR3 DNA is preserved here, 42 bases in frame from base 1. CDR1 DFQATT and CDR2 SNEGSKA were looked up in the germline V gene (reference sequence). The junction shows trimming of 2 bases on V and 1 base on J, plus 12 bases between the germline ends.